The 24 T cell receptor beta chains in this list originate from one sample, sequenced in a study of blood T cell repertoires in COVID-19. Repertoires were generated with immunoSEQ multiplex PCR, while TCRdb's copy carries only in-frame clones and drops some. Of some 100,000 clones listed, 80% to 90% are singletons. The sequencing sample was made of PBMCs or T cells enriched from blood (not recorded which). These receptors were obtained from a woman between 50 and 59 years old who had recovered from COVID-19.

This clone came up a few times. The rearrangement joins TRBV7-3 to TRBJ2-1; possible D gene TRBD2, 5 bases. Germline-derived CDR1 and CDR2 are SGHTA and FQGTGA. Trimming removed 5 bases at V and 0 bases at J, with 14 bases between. This CDR3 is built from 16 residues. This CDR3 is CASSLVAGSSYNEQFF. CDR3 bases: TGTGCCAGCAGCCTAGTGGCGGGCAGCTCCTACAATGAGCAGTTCTTC.

The chain joins TRBV19 to TRBJ2-2, with D possibly matching TRBD2 (5 bases). Germline assignment: CDR1 LNHDA and CDR2 SQIVND (reference sequence). Trimming shortened V by 5 bases and J by 5 bases, and 18 bases separated the two germline ends. The CDR3 consists of 16 residues. CDR3 DNA: TGTGCCAGTAGTGATAGCGTCTGGAGAAATACCGGGGAGCTGTTTTTT. Protein sequence: CASSDSVWRNTGELFF.

The chain links TRBV19 to TRBJ2-3; the match to TRBD1 covers 8 bases. The CDR3 spans 16 residues. Unmatched junction bases numbered 8, after V lost 5 bases and J lost 1 base. Per germline, CDR1 LNHDA and CDR2 SQIVND (reference sequence). The CDR3 region has the DNA TGTGCCAGTAGTTATCTTCAGGACAGGGGCACAGATACGCAGTATTTT. It yields the protein CASSYLQDRGTDTQYF.

This clone was observed a handful of times. V and J are TRBV27 and TRBJ2-3, with 7 bases lining up with TRBD1. Germline CDR1 reads MNHEY; CDR2 reads SMNVEV (reference sequence). The CDR3 contains 14 residues. J lost 2 bases, V lost 7 bases, and 6 bases had no gene match. In nucleotides, the CDR3 is TGTGCCAGCACCAGACAGGGCTACACAGATACGCAGTATTTT. This codes for CASTRQGYTDTQYF.

The chain combines TRBV2 with TRBJ1-2, with D uncertain. Deletions cut 3 bases from V and 2 bases from J, with 7 bases between. This CDR3 contains 13 residues. In germline, CDR1 is SNHLY, CDR2 FYNNEI. CDR3 nucleotide sequence: TGTGCCAGCAGTGAGGGAGGGAACTATGGCTACACCTTC. Protein product: CASSEGGNYGYTF.

The rearrangement uses TRBV7-2 and TRBJ2-7; maybe TRBD2 (6 bases). V dropped 3 bases and J dropped 3 bases, with 15 bases sitting between them. CDR3 length: 15 residues. In germline, CDR1 is SGHTA, CDR2 FQGNSA. CDR3: CASSLGGLLFYEQYF. The CDR3 coding sequence is TGTGCCAGCAGCTTGGGGGGACTTCTCTTCTACGAGCAGTACTTC.

The chain is built from TRBV24-1 and TRBJ2-2; no reliable D call. Trimming removed 5 bases from V and 2 bases from J, with 8 bases in between. The CDR3 contains 14 residues. CDR1 and CDR2 (germline): KGHDR, SFDVKD. For the CDR3, the DNA is TGTGCCACCAGTGGGTATAGTAACACCGGGGAGCTGTTTTTT. Protein product: CATSGYSNTGELFF.

This CDR3 reads CASSSSSRGAIYYEQYF. CDR3 DNA sequence: TGTGCCAGCAGCTCATCAAGCCGGGGGGCCATTTACTACGAGCAGTACTTC. The V call is TRBV7-9, the J call TRBJ2-7, with D tentatively TRBD2 (7 bases). Germline V gives CDR1 SEHNR, CDR2 FQNEAQ (reference sequence). The CDR3 consists of 17 residues. V was trimmed by 4 bases and J by 3 bases, leaving 22 bases between them.

This clone was seen more than once but under ten times. This chain joins TRBV6-2 or TRBV6-3 and TRBJ1-3; 7 nucleotides line up with TRBD1. Trimming at V came to 5 bases and at J to 0 bases, leaving 1 base not matched to a gene. The CDR3 has 14 amino acids. Germline lookup yields CDR1 MNHEY and CDR2 SVGEGT. The CDR3 DNA reads TGTGCCAGCAGTGGGACAGTCTCTGGAAACACCATATATTTT. Its protein is CASSGTVSGNTIYF.

The chain uses TRBV5-1 and TRBJ2-7; D possibly corresponds to TRBD1 (6 bases). The CDR3 loop spans 13 amino acids. Trimming left V 2 bases short and J 5 bases short, with 11 bases between. Germline loops: CDR1 SGHRS, CDR2 YFSETQ. CDR3 sequence reads: CASSFTQGNEQYF. The DNA of the CDR3 is TGCGCCAGCAGCTTCACACAGGGAAACGAGCAGTACTTC.

The rearrangement joins TRBV5-1 to TRBJ2-7, with D tentatively TRBD2 (5 bases). CDR3 length: 14 residues. Trimming took 2 bases from V and 2 from J, leaving 11 bases between them. Germline CDR1 and CDR2: SGHRS and YFSETQ. CDR3 sequence (DNA): TGCGCCAGCAGCTTTCGGAGCGGCGCCTACGAGCAGTACTTC. Residues: CASSFRSGAYEQYF.

V gene TRBV2 combines with J gene TRBJ2-2; 7 nucleotides agree with TRBD1. Per the germline V gene, CDR1 is SNHLY and CDR2 is FYNNEI. The CDR3 consists of 16 residues. The J segment lost 5 bases and the V segment lost 5 bases, leaving 11 bases of the junction unmatched. CDR3 sequence reads: CASSQTWTGLTGELFF. In nucleotides, the CDR3 is TGTGCCAGCAGTCAAACCTGGACAGGACTTACCGGGGAGCTGTTTTTT.

The rearrangement joins TRBV27 to TRBJ2-7; possibly TRBD2 for D (6 bases). This CDR3 spans 15 amino acids. From germline, CDR1 is MNHEY and CDR2 SMNVEV (reference sequence). V was cut by 3 bases and J by 4 bases, with 16 bases left in between. The CDR3 DNA reads as TGTGCCAGCAGTTTGGTGGGCGGAGGGGAATACGAGCAGTACTTC. Translated: CASSLVGGGEYEQYF.

This rearrangement joins TRBV19 to TRBJ2-7; D unclear. Trimming shortened V by 4 bases and J by 3 bases, and 10 bases separated the two germline ends. Germline V gene lookup returns CDR1 LNHDA and CDR2 SQIVND (reference sequence). This CDR3 spans 13 amino acids. The CDR3 DNA follows: TGTGCCAGTAGTAACAAGAACGTCTACGAGCAGTACTTC. Its protein product is CASSNKNVYEQYF.

The chain links TRBV18 to TRBJ1-1; perhaps TRBD1 as D (5 bases). The germline gives CDR1 KGHSH, CDR2 LQKENI. CDR3 length: 15 amino acids. With 0 bases removed from V and 0 bases from J, the gap between germline ends came to 8 bases. The CDR3 nucleotides read TGTGCCAGCTCACCACCGAGCAGGGTGAACACTGAAGCTTTCTTT. It is translated as CASSPPSRVNTEAFF.

Only a few counts were recorded for this clone. The chain recombines TRBV11-2 with TRBJ2-7, with 11 bases aligning to TRBD2. V lost 5 bases, J lost 2 bases, and 8 bases stayed unmatched. Germline V lookup: CDR1 SGHAT, CDR2 FQNNGV. The CDR3 totals 16 residues. This chain's CDR3 is CASSLGPSGGPYEQYF. In nucleotides, the CDR3 is TGTGCCAGCAGCCTTGGTCCTAGCGGGGGGCCCTACGAGCAGTACTTC.

This chain joins TRBV28 and TRBJ1-5; unclear D gene. Germline CDR1 reads MDHEN; CDR2 reads SYDVKM. The length of the CDR3 is 13 residues. Trimming pared 3 bases from V and 4 bases from J, leaving 7 bases between. The CDR3, as DNA: TGTGCCAGCAGTTTTCTCGTTAATCAGCCCCAGCATTTT. It encodes CASSFLVNQPQHF.

This chain uses TRBV24-1 with TRBJ1-5; perhaps TRBD1 as D (5 bases). This CDR3 has 14 amino acids. Germline V gives CDR1 KGHDR, CDR2 SFDVKD. V gave up 5 bases and J gave up 2 bases, with 9 bases separating them. The CDR3 sequence: CATSAAGGNQPQHF. CDR3 coding DNA: TGTGCCACCAGTGCAGCGGGGGGCAATCAGCCCCAGCATTTT.

This rearrangement joins TRBV27 to TRBJ2-6; TRBD2 matches at 9 bases. Germline loops: CDR1 MNHEY, CDR2 SMNVEV (reference sequence). V was clipped by 6 bases and J by 0 bases; unmatched bases: 15. CDR3 length: 20 residues. Here the CDR3 reads CASSPEASGINYSGANVLTF. CDR3 in DNA: TGTGCCAGCAGCCCCGAGGCTAGCGGGATAAATTACTCTGGGGCCAACGTCCTGACTTTC.

The J gene is TRBJ1-1, the V gene TRBV5-4; the D gene is possibly TRBD1 (6 bases). Germline lookup yields CDR1 SGHNT and CDR2 YYREEE (reference sequence). The CDR3 extends over 14 amino acids. Trimming removed 4 bases from V and 7 bases from J, with 17 bases in between. CDR3 residues: CASSRTATLGEAFF. Here the CDR3 DNA reads TGTGCCAGCAGCCGGACAGCCACTCTAGGTGAAGCTTTCTTT.

V usage is TRBV11-2 and J usage is TRBJ1-1; the D is unclear. The germline gives CDR1 SGHAT, CDR2 FQNNGV. CDR3 length: 14 amino acids. With 1 base removed from V and 4 bases from J, the gap between germline ends came to 10 bases. CDR3 residues: CASSLAGGFTEAFF. CDR3 DNA sequence: TGTGCCAGCAGCTTAGCAGGCGGGTTCACTGAAGCTTTCTTT. The full variable domain, with the rest looked up from reference TRBV11-2 and TRBJ1-1, is EAGVAQSPRYKIIEKRQSVAFWCNPISGHATLYWYQQILGQGPKLLIQFQNNGVVDDSQLPKDRFSAERLKGVDSTLKIQPAKLEDSAVYLCASSLAGGFTEAFFGQGTRLTVV.

The rearrangement links TRBV7-9 to TRBJ2-1; possibly TRBD1 for D (7 bases). The ends were cut back, 7 bases at V and 7 bases at J, with 23 bases in the middle. The germline V gene encodes CDR1 SEHNR and CDR2 FQNEAQ (reference sequence). The CDR3 is 16 residues long. CDR3 protein: CASTLSGGGLLNEQFF. CDR3 nucleotide sequence: TGTGCCAGCACCCTCAGCGGAGGGGGCCTGCTTAATGAGCAGTTCTTC.

The rearrangement links TRBV24-1 to TRBJ2-1; 7 positions agree with TRBD2. CDR3 length: 14 amino acids. The V segment lost 5 bases and the J segment 7 bases; nucleotides outside the gene matches: 7. CDR1 is KGHDR, CDR2 SFDVKD, per germline. CDR3 amino acids: CATSGRENGNEQFF. In DNA, the CDR3 is TGTGCCACCAGTGGGCGGGAGAACGGTAATGAGCAGTTCTTC.

The chain uses TRBV30 and TRBJ2-2, with a tentative D call TRBD2 (5 bases). This CDR3 comprises 15 residues. Trimming cost V 3 bases and J 4 bases, with 15 bases left between them. The germline CDR1 and CDR2 sequences are GTSNPN and SVGIG (reference sequence). The CDR3 DNA sequence: TGTGCCTGGAGGGTTACCGGGGTGTCCACCGGGGAGCTGTTTTTT. This gives the protein CAWRVTGVSTGELFF.